This T cell receptor beta chain was captured in a study of human CD8 memory T cell subsets. TCR beta libraries were made by UMI-labeled 5' RACE. From its re-call of the 5' RACE reads, TCRdb lists each CDR3 protein once, without DNA. This sample's table reports several thousand distinct CDR3 sequences. This CDR3 comprises 16 residues. The sequence was collected from a human donor in good health. This sequence joins TRBV12-3 or TRBV12-4 and TRBJ1-5; TCRdb proposes TRBD1, but this gene call is untestable without DNA. Sequenced input: CD8+ T cells from PBMCs. CDR3 in amino acids: CASSPLDRGMDQPQHF.